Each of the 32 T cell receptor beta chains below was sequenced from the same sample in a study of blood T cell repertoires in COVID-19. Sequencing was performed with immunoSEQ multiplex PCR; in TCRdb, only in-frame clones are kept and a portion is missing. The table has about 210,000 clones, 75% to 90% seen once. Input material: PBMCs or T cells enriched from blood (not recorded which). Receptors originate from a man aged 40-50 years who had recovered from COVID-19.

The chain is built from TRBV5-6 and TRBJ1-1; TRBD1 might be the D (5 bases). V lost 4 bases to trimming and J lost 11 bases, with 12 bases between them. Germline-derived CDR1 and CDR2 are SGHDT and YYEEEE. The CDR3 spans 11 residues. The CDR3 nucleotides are TGTGCCAGCAGCCGGGACTTTGAGGCTTTCTTT. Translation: CASSRDFEAFF.

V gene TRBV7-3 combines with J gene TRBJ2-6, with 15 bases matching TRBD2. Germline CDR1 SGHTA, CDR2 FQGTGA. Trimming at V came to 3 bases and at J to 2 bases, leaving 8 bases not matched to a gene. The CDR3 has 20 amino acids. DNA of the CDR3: TGTGCCAGCAGCTTCCTAGGACTAGCGGGAGGGATGGCTGGGGCCAACGTCCTGACTTTC. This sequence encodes CASSFLGLAGGMAGANVLTF.

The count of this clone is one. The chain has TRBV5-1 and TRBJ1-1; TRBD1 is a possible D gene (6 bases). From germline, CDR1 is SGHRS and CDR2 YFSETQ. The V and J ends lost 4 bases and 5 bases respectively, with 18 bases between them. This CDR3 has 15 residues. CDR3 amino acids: CASSVRQAPRTEAFF. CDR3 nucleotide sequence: TGCGCCAGCAGCGTTCGACAGGCGCCCCGAACTGAAGCTTTCTTT.

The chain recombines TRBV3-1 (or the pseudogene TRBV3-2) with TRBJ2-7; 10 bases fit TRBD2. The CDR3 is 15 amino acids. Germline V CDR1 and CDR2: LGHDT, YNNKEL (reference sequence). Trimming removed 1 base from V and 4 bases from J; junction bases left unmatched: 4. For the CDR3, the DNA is TGTGCCAGCAGCCAAGCCGGGACTAGCGCGTACGAGCAGTACTTC. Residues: CASSQAGTSAYEQYF.

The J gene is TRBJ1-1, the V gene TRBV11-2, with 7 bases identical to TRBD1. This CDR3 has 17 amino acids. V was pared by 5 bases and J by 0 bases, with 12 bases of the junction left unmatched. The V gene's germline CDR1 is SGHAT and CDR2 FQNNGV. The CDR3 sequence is CASSQPRTGRMNTEAFF. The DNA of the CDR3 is TGTGCCAGCAGCCAACCCCGGACAGGCAGAATGAACACTGAAGCTTTCTTT.

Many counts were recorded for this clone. DNA for the CDR3: TGTGCCAGCAGCCAAGATAGGGGACTAGTCAATGAGCAGTTCTTC. It codes for CASSQDRGLVNEQFF. The chain couples TRBV3-1 (or the pseudogene TRBV3-2) to TRBJ2-1; 8 nucleotides agree with TRBD2. The V and J ends lost 0 bases and 6 bases, in that order; junction bases with no gene match: 4. Germline V gene sequence: CDR1 LGHDT, CDR2 YNNKEL (reference sequence). CDR3 length: 15 residues.

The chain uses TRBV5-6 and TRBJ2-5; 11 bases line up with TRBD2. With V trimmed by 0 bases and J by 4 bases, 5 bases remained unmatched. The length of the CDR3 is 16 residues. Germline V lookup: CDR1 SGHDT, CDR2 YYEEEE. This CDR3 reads CASSLGPTSGRETQYF. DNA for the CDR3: TGTGCCAGCAGCTTGGGACCTACTAGCGGGAGAGAGACCCAGTACTTC. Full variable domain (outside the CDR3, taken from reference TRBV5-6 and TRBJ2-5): DAGVTQSPTHLIKTRGQQVTLRCSPKSGHDTVSWYQQALGQGPQFIFQYYEEEERQRGNFPDRFSGHQFPNYSSELNVNALLLGDSALYLCASSLGPTSGRETQYFGPGTRLLVL.

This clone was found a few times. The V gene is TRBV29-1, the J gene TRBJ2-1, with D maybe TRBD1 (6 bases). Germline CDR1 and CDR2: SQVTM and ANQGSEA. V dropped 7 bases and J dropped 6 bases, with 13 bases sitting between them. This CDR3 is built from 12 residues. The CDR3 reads CSAPGQINEQFF. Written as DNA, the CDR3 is TGCAGCGCCCCAGGACAGATCAATGAGCAGTTCTTC.

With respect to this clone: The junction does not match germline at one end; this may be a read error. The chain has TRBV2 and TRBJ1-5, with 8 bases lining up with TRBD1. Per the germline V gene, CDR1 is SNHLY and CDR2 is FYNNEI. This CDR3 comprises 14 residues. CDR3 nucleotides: TGTGCCAGCAGCGAAGGACAGGGAAATCAGCCCCAGCATTTT. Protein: CASSEGQGNQPQHF.

CDR3 sequence reads: CASSSLGASGRALEETQYF. CDR3 DNA sequence: TGTGCCAGCAGCTCCCTAGGGGCTAGCGGGAGGGCCTTAGAAGAGACCCAGTACTTC. J is TRBJ2-5 and V is TRBV9; 12 positions agree with TRBD2. The CDR3 has 19 amino acids. The germline gives CDR1 SGDLS, CDR2 YYNGEE. Germline trimming cut 4 bases from V and 3 bases from J; bases unmatched to any gene: 16. Looking up the rest from reference TRBV9 and TRBJ2-5 gives the full variable domain: DSGVTQTPKHLITATGQRVTLRCSPRSGDLSVYWYQQSLDQGLQFLIQYYNGEERAKGNILERFSAQQFPDLHSELNLSSLELGDSALYFCASSSLGASGRALEETQYFGPGTRLLVL.

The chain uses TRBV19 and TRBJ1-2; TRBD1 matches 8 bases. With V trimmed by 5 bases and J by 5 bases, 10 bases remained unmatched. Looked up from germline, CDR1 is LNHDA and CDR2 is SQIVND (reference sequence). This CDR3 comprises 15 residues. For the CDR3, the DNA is TGTGCCAGTAGTCTGCCCGGACAGGGTGGGTATGGCTACACCTTC. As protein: CASSLPGQGGYGYTF.

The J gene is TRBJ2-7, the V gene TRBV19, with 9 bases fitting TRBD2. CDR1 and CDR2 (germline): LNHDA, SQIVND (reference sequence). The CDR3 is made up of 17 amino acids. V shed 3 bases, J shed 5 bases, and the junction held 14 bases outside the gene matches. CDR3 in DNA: TGTGCCAGTAGTATCTTAGCGGGAGTGTCCAACAGCAACGAGCAGTACTTC. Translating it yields CASSILAGVSNSNEQYF.

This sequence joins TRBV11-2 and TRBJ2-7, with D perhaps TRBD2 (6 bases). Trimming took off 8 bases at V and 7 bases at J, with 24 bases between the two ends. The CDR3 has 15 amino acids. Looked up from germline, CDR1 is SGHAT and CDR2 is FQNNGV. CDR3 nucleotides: TGTGCCAGCCAAACCCGGGGGTCCACTTTACGGGAGCAGTACTTC. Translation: CASQTRGSTLREQYF.

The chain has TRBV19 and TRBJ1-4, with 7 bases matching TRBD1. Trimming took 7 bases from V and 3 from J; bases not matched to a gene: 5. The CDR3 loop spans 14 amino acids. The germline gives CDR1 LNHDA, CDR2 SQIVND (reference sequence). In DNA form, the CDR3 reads TGTGCCAGTACCCCCGGGACAGCTAATGAAAAACTGTTTTTT. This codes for CASTPGTANEKLFF.

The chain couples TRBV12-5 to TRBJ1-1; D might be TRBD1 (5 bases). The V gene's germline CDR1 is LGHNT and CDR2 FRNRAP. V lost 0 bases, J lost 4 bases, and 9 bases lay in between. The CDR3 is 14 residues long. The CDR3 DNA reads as TGTGCTAGTGGTTTGGTACAACAGGCCACTGAAGCTTTCTTT. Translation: CASGLVQQATEAFF.

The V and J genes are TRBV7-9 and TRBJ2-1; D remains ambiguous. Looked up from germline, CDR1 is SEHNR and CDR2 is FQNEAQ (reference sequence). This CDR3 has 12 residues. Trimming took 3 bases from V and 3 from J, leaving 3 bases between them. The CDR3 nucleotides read TGTGCCAGCAGCTTTCGCTACAATGAGCAGTTCTTC. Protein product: CASSFRYNEQFF. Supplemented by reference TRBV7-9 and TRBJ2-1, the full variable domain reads DTGVSQNPRHKITKRGQNVTFRCDPISEHNRLYWYRQTLGQGPEFLTYFQNEAQLEKSRLLSDRFSAERPKGSFSTLEIQRTEQGDSAMYLCASSFRYNEQFFGPGTRLTVL.

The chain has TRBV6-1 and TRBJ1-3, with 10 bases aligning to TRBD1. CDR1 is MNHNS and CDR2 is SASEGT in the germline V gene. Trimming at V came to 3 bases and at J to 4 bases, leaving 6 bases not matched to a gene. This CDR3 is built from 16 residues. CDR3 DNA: TGTGCCAGCAGTGACGAACGGGGACAGGGGGGAAACACCATATATTTT. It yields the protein CASSDERGQGGNTIYF.

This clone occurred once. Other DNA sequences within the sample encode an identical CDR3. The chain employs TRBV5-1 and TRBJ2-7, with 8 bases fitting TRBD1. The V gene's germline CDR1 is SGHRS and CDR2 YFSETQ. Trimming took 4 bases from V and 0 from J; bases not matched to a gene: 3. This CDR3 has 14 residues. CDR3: CASSSTGGSYEQYF. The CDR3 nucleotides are TGCGCCAGCAGCAGCACAGGGGGCTCCTACGAGCAGTACTTC.

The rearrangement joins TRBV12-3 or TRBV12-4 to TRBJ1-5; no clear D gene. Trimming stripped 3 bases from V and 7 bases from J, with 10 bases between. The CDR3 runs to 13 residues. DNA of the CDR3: TGTGCCAGCAGTTTCGGCAAGCGCCAGCCCCAGCATTTT. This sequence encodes CASSFGKRQPQHF.

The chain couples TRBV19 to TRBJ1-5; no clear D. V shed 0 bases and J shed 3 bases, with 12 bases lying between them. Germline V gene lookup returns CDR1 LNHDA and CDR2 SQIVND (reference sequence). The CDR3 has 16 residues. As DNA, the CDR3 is TGTGCCAGTAGTATAGATCTATCGGGGTCCAATCAGCCCCAGCATTTT. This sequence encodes CASSIDLSGSNQPQHF.

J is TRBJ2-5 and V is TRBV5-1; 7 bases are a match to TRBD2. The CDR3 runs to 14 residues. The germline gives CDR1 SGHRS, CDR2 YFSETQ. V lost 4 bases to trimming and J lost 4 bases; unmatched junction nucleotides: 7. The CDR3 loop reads CASSRDIAGETQYF. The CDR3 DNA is TGCGCCAGCAGCCGGGATATAGCGGGAGAGACCCAGTACTTC.

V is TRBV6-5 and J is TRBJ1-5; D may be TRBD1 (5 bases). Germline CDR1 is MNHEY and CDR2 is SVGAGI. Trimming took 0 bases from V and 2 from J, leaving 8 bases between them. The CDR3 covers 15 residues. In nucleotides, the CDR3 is TGTGCCAGCAGTTACTCTACAGGACGCAATCAGCCCCAGCATTTT. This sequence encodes CASSYSTGRNQPQHF.

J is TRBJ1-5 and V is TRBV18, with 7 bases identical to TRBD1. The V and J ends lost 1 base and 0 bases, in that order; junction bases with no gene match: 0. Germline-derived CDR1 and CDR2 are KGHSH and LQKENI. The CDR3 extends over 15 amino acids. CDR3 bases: TGTGCCAGCTCACCACAGGGGGCTAGCAATCAGCCCCAGCATTTT. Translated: CASSPQGASNQPQHF.

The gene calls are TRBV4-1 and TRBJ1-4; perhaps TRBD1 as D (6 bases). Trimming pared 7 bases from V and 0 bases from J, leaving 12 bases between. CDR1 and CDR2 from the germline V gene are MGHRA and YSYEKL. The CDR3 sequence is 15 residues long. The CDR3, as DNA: TGCGCCAGCAAAAACAGGGAAGCAACTAATGAAAAACTGTTTTTT. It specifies CASKNREATNEKLFF.

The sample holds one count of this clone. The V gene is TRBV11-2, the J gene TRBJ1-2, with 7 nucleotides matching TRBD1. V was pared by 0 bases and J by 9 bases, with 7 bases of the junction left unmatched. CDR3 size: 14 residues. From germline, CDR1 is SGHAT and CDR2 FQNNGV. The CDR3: CASSLERTGQSYTF. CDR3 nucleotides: TGTGCCAGCAGCTTAGAAAGGACAGGCCAAAGCTACACCTTC. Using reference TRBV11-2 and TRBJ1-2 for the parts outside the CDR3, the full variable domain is EAGVAQSPRYKIIEKRQSVAFWCNPISGHATLYWYQQILGQGPKLLIQFQNNGVVDDSQLPKDRFSAERLKGVDSTLKIQPAKLEDSAVYLCASSLERTGQSYTFGSGTRLTVV.

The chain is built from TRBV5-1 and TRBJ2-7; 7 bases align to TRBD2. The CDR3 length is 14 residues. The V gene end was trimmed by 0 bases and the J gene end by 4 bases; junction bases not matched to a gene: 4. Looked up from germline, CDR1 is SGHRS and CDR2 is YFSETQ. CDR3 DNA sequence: TGCGCCAGCAGCTTGGTGGCGGGGGTGTACGAGCAGTACTTC. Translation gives CASSLVAGVYEQYF.

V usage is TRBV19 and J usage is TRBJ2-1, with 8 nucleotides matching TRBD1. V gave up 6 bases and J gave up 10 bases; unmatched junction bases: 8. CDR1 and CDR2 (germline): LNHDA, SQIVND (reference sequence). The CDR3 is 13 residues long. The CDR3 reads CASSPSGGKEQFF. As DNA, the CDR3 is TGTGCCAGTAGCCCTTCAGGGGGCAAGGAGCAGTTCTTC.

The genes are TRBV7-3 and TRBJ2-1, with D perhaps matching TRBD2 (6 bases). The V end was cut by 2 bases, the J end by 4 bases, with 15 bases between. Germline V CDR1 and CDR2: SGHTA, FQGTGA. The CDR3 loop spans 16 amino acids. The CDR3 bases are TGTGCCAGCAGCTTAGATCTAGCGACAGCATACAATGAGCAGTTCTTC. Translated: CASSLDLATAYNEQFF.

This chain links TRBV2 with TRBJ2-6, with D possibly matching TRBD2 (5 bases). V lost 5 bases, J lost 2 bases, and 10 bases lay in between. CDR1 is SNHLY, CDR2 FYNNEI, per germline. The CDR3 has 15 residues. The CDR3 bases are TGTGCCAGCAGTCGGGAAACGGCTGGGGCCAACGTCCTGACTTTC. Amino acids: CASSRETAGANVLTF.

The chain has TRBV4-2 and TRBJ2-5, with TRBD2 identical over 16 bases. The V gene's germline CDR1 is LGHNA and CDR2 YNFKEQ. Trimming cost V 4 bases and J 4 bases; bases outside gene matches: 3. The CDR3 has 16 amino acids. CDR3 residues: CASSPGTSGRGETQYF. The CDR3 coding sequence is TGTGCCAGCAGCCCAGGGACTAGCGGGAGGGGAGAGACCCAGTACTTC.

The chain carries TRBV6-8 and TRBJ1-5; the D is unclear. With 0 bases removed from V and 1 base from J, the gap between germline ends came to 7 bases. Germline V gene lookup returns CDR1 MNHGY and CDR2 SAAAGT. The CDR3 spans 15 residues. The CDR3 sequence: CASSYSRWSNQPQHF. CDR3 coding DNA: TGTGCCAGCAGTTACTCGCGGTGGAGCAATCAGCCCCAGCATTTT.

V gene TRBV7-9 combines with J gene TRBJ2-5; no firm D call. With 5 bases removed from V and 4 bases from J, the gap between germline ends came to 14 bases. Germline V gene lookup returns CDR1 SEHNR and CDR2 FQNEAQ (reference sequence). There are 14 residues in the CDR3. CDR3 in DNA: TGTGCCAGCAGCCCTCGTAGTACTGTAGAGACCCAGTACTTC. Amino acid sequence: CASSPRSTVETQYF. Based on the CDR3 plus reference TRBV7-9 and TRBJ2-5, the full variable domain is DTGVSQNPRHKITKRGQNVTFRCDPISEHNRLYWYRQTLGQGPEFLTYFQNEAQLEKSRLLSDRFSAERPKGSFSTLEIQRTEQGDSAMYLCASSPRSTVETQYFGPGTRLLVL.